What follows are 19 T cell receptor beta chains derived from one specimen sequenced in a study of blood T cell repertoires in COVID-19. TCRdb keeps only in-frame clones here, not all; method: immunoSEQ multiplex PCR. The repertoire includes around 140,000 clones, around 87% of them detected once, and around 2.3% sits in the top ten. Sequenced: peripheral blood. These TCRs come from a middle-aged man with active COVID-19.

The chain combines TRBV6-6 with TRBJ1-5; the D is unclear. V was cut by 10 bases and J by 9 bases, with 16 bases left in between. CDR3 length equals 12 residues. The germline V gene encodes CDR1 MNHNY and CDR2 SVGAGI (reference sequence). The CDR3 protein is CAIQDTSGPQHF. In nucleotides, the CDR3 is TGTGCCATCCAAGACACCTCCGGGCCCCAGCATTTT.

V is TRBV5-4 and J is TRBJ1-2; 7 positions match TRBD1. V lost 6 bases, J lost 6 bases, and 11 bases stayed unmatched. Germline-derived CDR1 and CDR2 are SGHNT and YYREEE (reference sequence). The CDR3 is 14 amino acids. The CDR3 bases are TGTGCCAGCAACCATAAGGGGGCGCCGGATGGCTACACCTTC. Residues: CASNHKGAPDGYTF.

The CDR3 DNA reads as TGTGCCAGCAGTAATCGGGTGGGCTATGGCTACACCTTC. This encodes CASSNRVGYGYTF. The V and J genes are TRBV12-3 or TRBV12-4 and TRBJ1-2; no clear D. The CDR3 spans 13 residues. The V gene lost 5 bases and the J gene lost 4 bases, with 11 bases spanning the gap.

The V call is TRBV2, the J call TRBJ2-1, with 7 bases identical to TRBD1. This CDR3 is built from 16 residues. J gave up 7 bases and V 6 bases, and 15 bases lay outside the gene matches. CDR1 is SNHLY and CDR2 is FYNNEI in the germline V gene. CDR3: CASRKSTTQGVNEQFF. CDR3 in DNA: TGTGCCAGCAGGAAGAGTACGACCCAGGGGGTTAATGAGCAGTTCTTC.

This sequence joins TRBV10-3 and TRBJ1-5, with D possibly being TRBD1 (5 bases). Germline V gene sequence: CDR1 ENHRY, CDR2 SYGVKD. The V and J ends lost 2 bases and 4 bases respectively, with 9 bases between them. The CDR3 is 14 residues long. The CDR3 DNA reads TGTGCCATCAGTGAGGGTCCAGGGAATCAGCCCCAGCATTTT. This gives the protein CAISEGPGNQPQHF.

V gene TRBV20-1 combines with J gene TRBJ2-5; TRBD1 matches at 7 bases. Unmatched junction bases numbered 1, after V lost 0 bases and J lost 9 bases. The CDR3 is made up of 11 amino acids. The germline V gene has CDR1 DFQATT and CDR2 SNEGSKA (reference sequence). CDR3 nucleotides: TGCAGTGCTAGAGAGACAGGGCCCCAGTACTTC. Amino acids: CSARETGPQYF.

Turning to this clone: At the DNA level, this CDR3 is encoded by other sequences in the same sample as well. The V and J genes are TRBV7-2 and TRBJ1-2; 7 bases are shared with TRBD1. This CDR3 spans 13 amino acids. With 5 bases clipped from V and 8 bases from J, the junction kept 8 bases outside the gene matches. Germline loops: CDR1 SGHTA, CDR2 FQGNSA. CDR3 in DNA: TGTGCCAGCAGCAATAGGACAGGAGGAGGCTACACCTTC. Amino acid sequence: CASSNRTGGGYTF.

V usage is TRBV5-1 and J usage is TRBJ1-1, with 9 bases that match TRBD1. Germline V gene data show CDR1 as SGHRS and CDR2 as YFSETQ. There are 13 residues in the CDR3. Trimming cost V 6 bases and J 5 bases; bases outside gene matches: 5. This CDR3 reads CASMQTGGTEAFF. As DNA, the CDR3 is TGCGCCAGCATGCAGACAGGGGGGACTGAAGCTTTCTTT.

The chain joins TRBV7-9 to TRBJ1-4; 9 bases map to TRBD1. Per the germline V gene, CDR1 is SEHNR and CDR2 is FQNEAQ (reference sequence). J gave up 7 bases and V 6 bases, and 21 bases lay outside the gene matches. This CDR3 is built from 19 residues. The CDR3 DNA reads TGTGCCAGCAGTCCGTCGGTAGGACAGGGGAATAAGGTTGGTGAAAAACTGTTTTTT. Residues: CASSPSVGQGNKVGEKLFF. Using reference TRBV7-9 and TRBJ1-4 for the parts outside the CDR3, the full variable domain is DTGVSQNPRHKITKRGQNVTFRCDPISEHNRLYWYRQTLGQGPEFLTYFQNEAQLEKSRLLSDRFSAERPKGSFSTLEIQRTEQGDSAMYLCASSPSVGQGNKVGEKLFFGSGTQLSVL.

This sequence joins TRBV29-1 and TRBJ2-3; D is undetermined. Between the trimmed V and J ends, which lost 8 bases and 6 bases, there was a span of 18 bases. Germline CDR1 SQVTM, CDR2 ANQGSEA. The CDR3 extends over 13 amino acids. The DNA of the CDR3 is TGCAGCTTCCGAAGAGCCGATACCGATACGCAGTATTTT. Its translation: CSFRRADTDTQYF.

The rearrangement uses TRBV4-1 and TRBJ1-5, with 8 bases identical to TRBD1. The CDR3 length is 16 residues. V dropped 0 bases and J dropped 7; count of bases not matched to a gene: 8. CDR1 and CDR2 from the germline V gene are MGHRA and YSYEKL. This chain's CDR3 is CASSQEQSQGAQPQHF. The CDR3 DNA reads TGCGCCAGCAGCCAAGAACAGAGCCAGGGGGCACAGCCCCAGCATTTT.

This chain connects TRBV7-9 to TRBJ2-3; no definite D call. The CDR3 is 13 amino acids. Germline loops: CDR1 SEHNR, CDR2 FQNEAQ (reference sequence). V was clipped by 0 bases and J by 4 bases, with 5 bases between them. The CDR3 is CASSLAASDTQYF. CDR3 in DNA: TGTGCCAGCAGCTTAGCGGCATCAGATACGCAGTATTTT.

The V and J genes are TRBV13 and TRBJ1-2, with D possibly being TRBD1 (5 bases). Germline lookup yields CDR1 PRHDT and CDR2 FYEKMQ (reference sequence). V was pared by 5 bases and J by 2 bases, with 15 bases between. The CDR3 spans 15 residues. CDR3 residues: CASSPAGGGNYGYTF. The DNA for the CDR3 is TGTGCCAGCAGCCCGGCTGGGGGGGGGAACTATGGCTACACCTTC.

The chain carries TRBV12-1 and TRBJ2-2; the table's D call, TRBD1, has no DNA check behind it. TRBV12-1 is a pseudogene segment. The CDR3 sequence is 17 residues long. Here the CDR3 reads CASSFSGHGMDTGELFF. The CDR3 nucleotides read TGTGCCAGCAGCTTTTCTGGACACGGAATGGACACCGGGGAGCTGTTTTTT.

J is TRBJ2-5 and V is TRBV3-1 (or the pseudogene TRBV3-2), with a tentative D call TRBD1 (5 bases). V dropped 3 bases and J dropped 4 bases, with 12 bases sitting between them. The CDR3 spans 14 residues. Per the germline V gene, CDR1 is LGHDT and CDR2 is YNNKEL (reference sequence). The CDR3 reads CASSHSGLGETQYF. The CDR3 bases are TGTGCCAGCAGCCACTCAGGGCTCGGAGAGACCCAGTACTTC.

The chain links TRBV13 to TRBJ1-3, with TRBD1 matching 10 bases. Germline-derived CDR1 and CDR2 are PRHDT and FYEKMQ (reference sequence). CDR3 length: 15 amino acids. J lost 5 bases, V lost 4 bases, and 5 bases had no gene match. CDR3 sequence: CASSSGDRGRNTIYF. The DNA for the CDR3 is TGTGCCAGCAGCTCTGGGGACAGGGGAAGAAACACCATATATTTT.

This clone was seen a few times. V usage is TRBV9 and J usage is TRBJ1-6, with 7 bases fitting TRBD1. V was pared by 4 bases and J by 7 bases, with 8 bases of the junction left unmatched. The CDR3 spans 15 residues. Germline V CDR1 and CDR2: SGDLS, YYNGEE. In DNA, the CDR3 is TGTGCCAGCAGCCAACGGGGGACAGAGAATTCACCCCTCCACTTT. It translates to CASSQRGTENSPLHF.

The rearrangement joins TRBV5-1 to TRBJ1-1; a weak D match, TRBD1 (6 bases). Trimming cost V 0 bases and J 7 bases, with 10 bases left between them. Germline CDR1 SGHRS, CDR2 YFSETQ. This CDR3 region has 13 residues. The CDR3 DNA reads as TGCGCCAGCAGCTTGGCCACAGGGTTTGAAGCTTTCTTT. The encoded protein is CASSLATGFEAFF.

This clone was detected only a few times. The chain has TRBV15 and TRBJ1-5; D unresolved. Trimming took 5 bases from V and 1 from J, leaving 15 bases between them. The CDR3 is made up of 16 amino acids. Germline assignment: CDR1 LNHNV and CDR2 YYDKDF (reference sequence). CDR3 coding DNA: TGTGCCACCAGCCCCTCTCGGCTAGTCAGCAATCAGCCCCAGCATTTT. This gives the protein CATSPSRLVSNQPQHF.